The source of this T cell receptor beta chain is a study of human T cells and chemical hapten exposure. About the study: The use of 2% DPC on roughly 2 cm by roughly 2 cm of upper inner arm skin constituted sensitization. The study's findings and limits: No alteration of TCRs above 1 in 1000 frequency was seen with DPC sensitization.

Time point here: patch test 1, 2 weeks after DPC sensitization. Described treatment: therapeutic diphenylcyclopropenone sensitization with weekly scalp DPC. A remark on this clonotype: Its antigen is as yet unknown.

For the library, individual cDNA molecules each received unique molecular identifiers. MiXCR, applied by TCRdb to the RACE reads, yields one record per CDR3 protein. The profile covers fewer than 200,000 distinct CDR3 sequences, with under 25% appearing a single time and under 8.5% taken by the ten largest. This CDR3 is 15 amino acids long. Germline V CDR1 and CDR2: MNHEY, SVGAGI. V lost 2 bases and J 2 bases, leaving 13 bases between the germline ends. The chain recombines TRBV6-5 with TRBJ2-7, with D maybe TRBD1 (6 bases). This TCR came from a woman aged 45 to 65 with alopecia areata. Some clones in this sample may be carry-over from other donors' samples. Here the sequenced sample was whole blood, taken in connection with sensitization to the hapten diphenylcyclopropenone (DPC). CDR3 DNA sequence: TGTGCCAGCAGTTACGCCGGGACACGCGCCTACGAGCAGTACTTC. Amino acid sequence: CASSYAGTRAYEQYF.